Given below is one T cell receptor beta chain in context. Its recognized antigen is unknown. No qualities accompany the bases; no much larger clone lies one base away. This CDR3 is also generated by other DNA sequences in the sample. The CDR3 holds 13 amino acids from the cysteine to the phenylalanine. Only CDR3 DNA is held: 39 bases, read in frame from base 1. CDR1 is given as MNHEY and CDR2 as SMNVEV, both from the germline V gene (reference sequence). V is pared back by 3 bases and J by 1 base, with 3 bases lying between the germline termini. These data are taken from a study of Ad26.COV2.S vaccination and SARS-CoV-2 variants (dated by TCRdb to the early 2020s). About the study as a whole: Donors in the vaccine arm were drawn from COV1001, a phase I-IIa trial of Ad26.COV2.S in healthy adults that was multicentre, randomized, double-blind and placebo-controlled. Dosing of Ad26.COV2.S was intramuscular, at either 5x10^10 or 1x10^11 viral particles, delivered as one shot or as two shots spaced 56 days apart. Trial participants were randomized into five groups of five, in which low-dose or high-dose Ad26.COV2.S was given once or twice, or placebo was given on both occasions. Investigators remained blinded to trial group allocation during experiments and outcome assessment. A total of around 32 samples were included in the TCR-sequenced set, comprising approximately 20 Ad26.COV2.S vaccine recipients, 5 placebo recipients and 8 SARS-CoV-2 convalescent individuals. TCRbeta repertoire sequencing was used to assess the specificity and breadth of SARS-CoV-2-reactive T cell receptors after Ad26.COV2.S vaccination.

The treatment or condition tag for this specimen amounts to: roughly 20 received Ad26.COV2.S at low or high dose, single or two shots; about five received placebo; per-sample allocation not given. Repertoires of vaccine and placebo recipients were sequenced from samples collected on day 63 after the first injection. Cohort 1b enrolled 25 adults aged 18-55 years at a single site in Boston, USA, between 29 July and 7 August 2020. Ad26.COV2.S was a replication-incompetent adenovirus type 26 vector expressing a prefusion-stabilized SARS-CoV-2 spike protein from the original Wuhan strain. What the study reported, not specific to this receptor: The study lacked the statistical power to compare responses across vaccine doses or regimens. It was noted by the authors that total T cell responses may have been underestimated by the TCR breadth and depth analyses. Substantial breadth of spike-specific CD8+ and CD4+ T cell responses was reported after vaccination. Comparable non-spike TCR breadth was observed between vaccine and placebo recipients, consistent with only spike being contained in the vaccine. Compared with placebo recipients, Ad26.COV2.S recipients showed higher spike-specific TCR breadth (P = 0.0014).

The immunoSEQ Assay was used to sequence TCRbeta CDR3 regions. After extraction, genomic DNA underwent amplification by bias-controlled multiplex PCR, followed by high-throughput sequencing. The published analysis was carried out like this. To quantify the absolute abundance of every unique TCRbeta CDR3 region, sequences were collapsed and filtered. T cell fraction was estimated by normalizing TCRbeta template counts to usable DNA, with usable DNA measured through amplification of reference genes found in all nucleated cells. Repertoire TCRs were annotated as SARS-CoV-2-specific when V gene, CDR3 amino acid sequence and J gene were exactly matched to a known reactive TCR set. The reference SARS-CoV-2 TCR set was derived from MIRA and filtered for enrichment in COVID-19-positive ImmuneCODE repertoires, a step that removed public or cross-reactive TCRs. Based on the MIRA antigens, annotated TCRs were further analysed at the level of specific ORF or position within ORF. Depth was the summed frequency of annotated unique rearrangements, while breadth was defined as annotated unique rearrangements over total unique productive rearrangements. TCR breadth was compared between groups using two-sided Wilcoxon rank-sum tests. What TCRdb holds here is the immuneACCESS table cut down to in-frame rearrangements. Part of the clones is not present; checked against another copy, under half of the missing clones reflect an unresolved V gene, and the others are unexplained. The DNA gave D and trimming, while V, J and clone size come from that table. In this sample the table shows about 680,000 clones, roughly 90% of which occur a single time. In total, the top ten clones hold about 1.5% of the sample.

This specimen consisted of peripheral blood, obtained in a trial of Ad26.COV2.S vaccine versus placebo. The sequence came from a person aged 18-65 years who received the Ad26.COV2.S COVID-19 vaccine or a placebo. Here the chain combines TRBV27 and TRBJ2-2, with the D gene too uncertain to name. For the CDR3, the sequence is CASSLGNTGELFF. The DNA is as follows: TGTGCCAGCAGTTTGGGGAACACCGGGGAGCTGTTTTTT.